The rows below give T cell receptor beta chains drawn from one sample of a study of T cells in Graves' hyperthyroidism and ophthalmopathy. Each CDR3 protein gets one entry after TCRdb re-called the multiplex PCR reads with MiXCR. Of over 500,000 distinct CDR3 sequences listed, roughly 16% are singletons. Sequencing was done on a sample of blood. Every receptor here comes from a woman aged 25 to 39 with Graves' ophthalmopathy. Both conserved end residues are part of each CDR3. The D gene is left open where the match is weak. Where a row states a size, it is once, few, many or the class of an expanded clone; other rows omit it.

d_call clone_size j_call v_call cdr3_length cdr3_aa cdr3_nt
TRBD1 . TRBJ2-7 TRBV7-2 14 CASSRTGMSSEQYF TGTGCCAGCAGCCGGACAGGGATGAGTAGTGAGCAGTACTTC
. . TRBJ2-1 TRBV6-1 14 CATLDTDRHNEQFF TGTGCCACCCTAGACACGGATAGACACAATGAGCAGTTCTTC
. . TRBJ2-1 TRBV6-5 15 CASSYPRDSYNEQFF TGTGCCAGCAGTTACCCCCGGGACTCCTACAATGAGCAGTTCTTC
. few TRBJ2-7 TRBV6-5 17 CASSYSNPLGRSYEQYF TGTGCCAGCAGTTACTCGAACCCCCTCGGGCGATCCTACGAGCAGTACTTC
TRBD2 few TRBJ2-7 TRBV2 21 CASSEGNTRRGLAGTSYEQYF TGTGCCAGCAGTGAAGGTAACACAAGAAGGGGCCTAGCGGGAACCTCCTACGAGCAGTACTTC
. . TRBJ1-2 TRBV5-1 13 CASSAEGNYGYTF TGCGCCAGCAGCGCTGAGGGTAACTATGGCTACACCTTC
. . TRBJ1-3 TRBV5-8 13 CASTRDPGNTIYF TGTGCCAGCACGAGGGATCCCGGAAACACCATATATTTT
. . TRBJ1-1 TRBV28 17 CASRPSFGKEMNTEAFF TGTGCCAGCAGACCTAGTTTTGGGAAGGAAATGAACACTGAAGCTTTCTTT
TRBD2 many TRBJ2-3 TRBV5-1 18 CASSPGHRRTREQDTQYF TGCGCCAGCAGCCCCGGTCACCGGCGGACGCGGGAGCAAGATACGCAGTATTTT
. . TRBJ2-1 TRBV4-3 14 CASSQSPRYNEQFF TGCGCCAGCAGCCAAAGTCCAAGGTACAATGAGCAGTTCTTC
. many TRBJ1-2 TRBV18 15 CASSPPGSTNYGYTF TGTGCCAGCTCACCACCCGGTTCAACTAACTATGGCTACACCTTC
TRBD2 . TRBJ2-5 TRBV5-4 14 CASSLVAGEETQYF TGTGCCAGCAGCTTGGTAGCGGGGGAAGAGACCCAGTACTTC
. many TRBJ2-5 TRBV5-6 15 CASSLNWGAKETQYF TGTGCCAGCAGCTTGAATTGGGGCGCGAAAGAGACCCAGTACTTC
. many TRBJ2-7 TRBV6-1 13 CASSVEASYEQYF TGTGCCAGCAGTGTCGAGGCCTCCTACGAGCAGTACTTC
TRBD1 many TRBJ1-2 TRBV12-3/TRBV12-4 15 CASSAYRGLGYGYTF TGTGCCAGCAGTGCCTACAGGGGGCTAGGGTATGGCTACACCTTC
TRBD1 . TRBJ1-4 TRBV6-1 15 CASRHRGKANEKLFF TGTGCCAGCAGGCACAGGGGTAAGGCTAATGAAAAACTGTTTTTT
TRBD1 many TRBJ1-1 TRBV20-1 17 CSALGTGTGMTNTEAFF TGCAGTGCCCTTGGAACCGGGACAGGAATGACGAACACTGAAGCTTTCTTT
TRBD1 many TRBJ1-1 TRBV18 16 CASSRDRQGKGTEAFF TGTGCCAGCTCACGGGATCGACAGGGAAAAGGTACTGAAGCTTTCTTT
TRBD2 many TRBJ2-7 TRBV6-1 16 CASRPGLAVVPYEQYF TGTGCCAGCAGGCCGGGACTAGCGGTTGTTCCCTACGAGCAGTACTTC
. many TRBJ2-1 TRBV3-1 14 CASSQDYRLGEQFF TGTGCCAGCAGCCAAGATTATCGGTTGGGTGAGCAGTTCTTC
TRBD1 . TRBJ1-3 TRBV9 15 CASSAQGSSGNTIYF TGTGCCAGCAGCGCACAGGGGTCGTCTGGAAACACCATATATTTT
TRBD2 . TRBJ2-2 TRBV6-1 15 CASRLAGGFTGELFF TGTGCCAGCCGCTTAGCGGGAGGTTTCACCGGGGAGCTGTTTTTT
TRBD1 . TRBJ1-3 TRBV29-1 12 CSVDRGGNTIYF TGCAGCGTGGACAGGGGCGGGAACACCATATATTTT
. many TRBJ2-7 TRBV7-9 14 CASSFIGGYYEQYF TGTGCCAGCAGCTTCATCGGCGGGTACTACGAGCAGTACTTC
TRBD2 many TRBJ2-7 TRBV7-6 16 CASSQSIAGGSYEQYF TGTGCCAGCAGCCAATCAATAGCGGGAGGGTCTTACGAGCAGTACTTC
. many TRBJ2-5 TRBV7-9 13 CASSFSGQETQYF TGTGCCAGCAGCTTTAGCGGCCAAGAGACCCAGTACTTC